These T cell receptor beta chains were read from a single sample in a study of T-cell reconstitution after alpha-beta-depleted transplantation in children. TCRdb redid the calling of the PCR reads with MiXCR, one entry per CDR3 protein. The sample shows about 980,000 distinct CDR3 sequences, roughly 29% of them seen only once. The sample consisted of PBMCs, mostly from graft donor cells, taken 360 days after TCRalphabeta/CD19-depleted stem cell transplant. These receptors originate from a boy under two years old who had a stem cell transplant for SCID, so the T cells may come from the graft donor. The CDR3 runs from the conserved cysteine through the conserved F or W. The D gene is left open where the match is weak. Size tells how often a clone was seen (once, few, many) or the class of an expanded clone, and some rows leave it out.

TRBD1	many	TRBV6-2/TRBV6-3	TRBJ1-5	TGTGCCAGCAGTTCGCGGCGACAGGGGAATCAGCCCCAGCATTTT	CASSSRRQGNQPQHF
.	.	TRBV29-1	TRBJ1-1	TGCAGCGTTGAGAGGGGGTCCGCGAACACTGAAGCTTTCTTT	CSVERGSANTEAFF
.	.	TRBV19	TRBJ1-1	TGTGCCAGTAGTATGGGGAACACTGAAGCTTTCTTT	CASSMGNTEAFF
.	few	TRBV7-9	TRBJ1-2	TGTGCCAGCGGACGGGGGGGCTATGGCTACACCTTC	CASGRGGYGYTF
.	few	TRBV5-1	TRBJ2-7	TGCGCCAGCCGAAGGACGACGGGATCCTACGAGCAGTACTTC	CASRRTTGSYEQYF
TRBD2	.	TRBV24-1	TRBJ2-1	TGTGCCACCAGTGATATAAGCGGGGGCTCCTACAATGAGCAGTTCTTC	CATSDISGGSYNEQFF
TRBD2	.	TRBV7-9	TRBJ2-5	TGTGCCAGCAGCCAGGCACTAGCGGGGGCCCAAGAGACCCAGTACTTC	CASSQALAGAQETQYF
.	few	TRBV5-1	TRBJ1-1	TGCGCCAGCAGCCCCCAGACAGGCATGAACACTGAAGCTTTCTTT	CASSPQTGMNTEAFF
.	.	TRBV7-3	TRBJ2-1	TGTGCCAGCAGCTTAAATAATCCGGATGAGCAGTTCTTC	CASSLNNPDEQFF
.	.	TRBV20-1	TRBJ2-1	TGCAGTGCGTTCGGGGGGCATTCCAATGAGCAGTTCTTC	CSAFGGHSNEQFF
TRBD1	.	TRBV15	TRBJ1-4	TGTGCCACCAGCAGACGGCGGGACAGGCACAATGAAAAACTGTTTTTT	CATSRRRDRHNEKLFF
.	.	TRBV28	TRBJ2-7	TGTGCCAGCAGTTTGACTGGACCGCTGTACGAGCAGTACTTC	CASSLTGPLYEQYF
.	few	TRBV4-1	TRBJ2-7	TGCGCCAGCAGCCAAGATCCGGGGGTGCCCTACGAGCAGTACTTC	CASSQDPGVPYEQYF
.	few	TRBV7-8	TRBJ2-1	TGTGCCAGCAGCTTGACTTTTAGCTCCTACAATGAGCAGTTCTTC	CASSLTFSSYNEQFF
.	.	TRBV20-1	TRBJ2-2	TGCAGTGCTAGAGCGCGGGGGCTCCTCTACACCGGGGAGCTGTTTTTT	CSARARGLLYTGELFF
.	.	TRBV12-3/TRBV12-4	TRBJ2-7	TGTGCCAGCAGTACTACTACCTACGAGCAGTACTTC	CASSTTTYEQYF
.	.	TRBV4-1	TRBJ2-7	TGCGCCAGCAGCCAAGAGTTGGCTAGCCGGTCCTACGAGCAGTACTTC	CASSQELASRSYEQYF
.	.	TRBV5-1	TRBJ2-7	TGCGCCAGCAGCTTGGTTGGGGGCCCAGACGAGCAGTACTTC	CASSLVGGPDEQYF
.	.	TRBV28	TRBJ2-3	TGTGCCAGCAGTGCACATGGCGGCAGCACAGATACGCAGTATTTT	CASSAHGGSTDTQYF
.	.	TRBV14	TRBJ2-1	TGTGCCAGCAGCCAAGAACCTAGCGTGGATGAGCAGTTCTTC	CASSQEPSVDEQFF
TRBD1	.	TRBV4-1	TRBJ2-5	TGCGCCAGCAGCCAGGACAGGGCTCCTGCAGGTCAAGAGACCCAGTACTTC	CASSQDRAPAGQETQYF
.	few	TRBV11-2	TRBJ2-5	TGTGCCAGCAGCTTAAAGGGGGAGAGGGGCCTGGGGAAGACCCAGTACTTC	CASSLKGERGLGKTQYF